This T cell receptor (beta chain) stems from a study of T cells in Graves' hyperthyroidism and ophthalmopathy. Regarding the study as a whole: Stable hyperthyroidism was separated from ophthalmopathy by a model based on 13 V-J features.

The CDR3 regions of TCR beta were amplified from RNA transcripts. HTBI primers were employed in a first-round RT-PCR of the TCR CDR3. TCRdb reprocessed the multiplex PCR reads with MiXCR, giving one entry per CDR3 protein. The sample lists approximately 300,000 distinct CDR3 sequences, approximately 16% seen once, with around 33% in the top ten. Germline values: CDR1 MDHEN, CDR2 SYDVKM. The CDR3 has 17 residues. J was trimmed by 0 bases and V by 5 bases; bases with no gene match: 10. Turning to this clonotype: What it recognizes is unknown.

Graves' hyperthyroidism was deemed stable absent ophthalmopathy progression within 18 months. Patients aged 18 to 65 had newly diagnosed hyperthyroidism lasting under 2 months. For the diagnoses, clinical symptoms, serum thyroxine and TRAb, thyroid ultrasound and orbital computed tomography were used. This sequence joins TRBV28 and TRBJ1-2, with 9 positions matching TRBD1. Sequencing was performed on blood. The receptor comes from a young man with Graves' hyperthyroidism. The CDR3 DNA is TGTGCCAGCAGTGCCCCGGACAGGGGCGTCCCTAACTATGGCTACACCTTC. Translating gives CASSAPDRGVPNYGYTF.